These 18 T cell receptor beta chains were sequenced from one sample in a study of T cell responses to AZD1222 COVID-19 vaccine. Clones were sequenced by immunoSEQ multiplex PCR, and TCRdb holds only the in-frame ones, with some missing. The sample contains 88,000 or so clones, 89% of which appear only once. This specimen was peripheral blood, taken on day 0 of AZD1222 vaccination. The source is an adult in good health.

The gene calls are TRBV9 and TRBJ1-2, with D tentatively TRBD1 (5 bases). There are 12 residues in the CDR3. Trimming pared 7 bases from V and 6 bases from J, leaving 13 bases between. CDR1 is SGDLS and CDR2 is YYNGEE in the germline V gene. The CDR3 here is CASGSGEDGYTF. CDR3 sequence (DNA): TGTGCCAGCGGCTCGGGGGAGGATGGCTACACCTTC. Full variable domain (missing parts from reference TRBV9 and TRBJ1-2): DSGVTQTPKHLITATGQRVTLRCSPRSGDLSVYWYQQSLDQGLQFLIQYYNGEERAKGNILERFSAQQFPDLHSELNLSSLELGDSALYFCASGSGEDGYTFGSGTRLTVV.

This clone was counted a few times. The CDR3 loop is CASSQERTFAYEQYF. The CDR3 region has the DNA TGCGCCAGCAGCCAAGAACGGACATTCGCCTACGAGCAGTACTTC. The rearrangement joins TRBV4-3 to TRBJ2-7, with a weak D call TRBD1 (5 bases). This CDR3 spans 15 amino acids. Trimming stripped 0 bases from V and 2 bases from J, with 11 bases between. CDR1 and CDR2 from the germline V gene are LGHNA and YSLEER.

In its sample, this clone was seen once. V and J are TRBV5-5 and TRBJ1-2; D is unresolved. V was cut by 1 base and J by 1 base, with 14 bases left in between. The V gene's germline CDR1 is SGHKS and CDR2 YYEKEE (reference sequence). This CDR3 contains 16 residues. In DNA, the CDR3 is TGTGCCAGCAGCTTGCGGTCAGAAACTTATAACTATGGCTACACCTTC. Translating it yields CASSLRSETYNYGYTF. The full variable domain, its missing parts supplied by reference TRBV5-5 and TRBJ1-2, is DAGVTQSPTHLIKTRGQQVTLRCSPISGHKSVSWYQQVLGQGPQFIFQYYEKEERGRGNFPDRFSARQFPNYSSELNVNALLLGDSALYLCASSLRSETYNYGYTFGSGTRLTVV.

The gene calls are TRBV25-1 and TRBJ2-7; no clear D gene. Looked up from germline, CDR1 is MGHDK and CDR2 is SYGVNS. The V and J ends lost 4 bases and 3 bases respectively, with 10 bases between them. The CDR3 totals 13 residues. The CDR3 reads CASSGLFYYEQYF. The CDR3 bases are TGTGCCAGCAGTGGCCTTTTCTACTACGAGCAGTACTTC.

The CDR3 sequence: CASSSQGQPQETQYF. In DNA form, the CDR3 reads TGCGCCAGCAGCTCTCAGGGACAGCCCCAAGAGACCCAGTACTTC. J is TRBJ2-5 and V is TRBV5-1; TRBD1 matches 7 bases. The V segment lost 3 bases and the J segment 1 base; nucleotides outside the gene matches: 6. The CDR3 extends over 15 amino acids. Germline values: CDR1 SGHRS, CDR2 YFSETQ.

The chain carries TRBV24-1 and TRBJ1-1; D gene unclear. With 6 bases removed from V and 1 base from J, the gap between germline ends came to 8 bases. Per germline, CDR1 KGHDR and CDR2 SFDVKD. This CDR3 has 13 residues. The DNA for the CDR3 is TGTGCCACCAGTAAGCCCGGGAACACTGAAGCTTTCTTT. The encoded protein is CATSKPGNTEAFF.

This clone was recorded once. The V call is TRBV20-1, the J call TRBJ2-3; 10 nucleotides agree with TRBD1. Trimming at V came to 3 bases and at J to 6 bases, leaving 6 bases not matched to a gene. Germline V gene data show CDR1 as DFQATT and CDR2 as SNEGSKA (reference sequence). CDR3 length equals 14 residues. This chain's CDR3 is CSASEGQGRDTQYF. The CDR3 coding sequence is TGCAGTGCTAGTGAGGGACAGGGGCGGGATACGCAGTATTTT.

This chain joins TRBV2 and TRBJ1-3; TRBD1 might be the D (6 bases). This CDR3 contains 15 residues. Germline lookup yields CDR1 SNHLY and CDR2 FYNNEI. The ends were cut back, 8 bases at V and 0 bases at J, with 14 bases in the middle. The CDR3 nucleotides are TGTGCCAGCCGGACAGTATTATTCTCTGGAAACACCATATATTTT. The encoded protein is CASRTVLFSGNTIYF.

There are a few counts of this clone. The CDR3 spells CASSSPGLAARNEQFF. Here the CDR3 DNA reads TGTGCCAGCAGCAGTCCGGGACTAGCGGCCCGAAATGAGCAGTTCTTC. This sequence joins TRBV7-9 and TRBJ2-1; 11 bases are a match to TRBD2. Trimming at V came to 5 bases and at J to 7 bases, leaving 10 bases not matched to a gene. The CDR3 sequence is 16 residues long. CDR1 and CDR2 from the germline V gene are SEHNR and FQNEAQ (reference sequence).

The V gene is TRBV2, the J gene TRBJ1-2, with unresolved D. This CDR3 contains 13 residues. V lost 6 bases to trimming and J lost 3 bases, with 11 bases between them. CDR1 is SNHLY, CDR2 FYNNEI, per germline. CDR3 DNA: TGTGCCAGCAGCTTGGACGCGTACTATGGCTACACCTTC. Protein sequence: CASSLDAYYGYTF.

This chain links TRBV3-1 (or the pseudogene TRBV3-2) with TRBJ1-1; D is undetermined. The CDR3 covers 13 residues. Trimming took 0 bases from V and 3 from J, leaving 5 bases between them. In germline, CDR1 is LGHDT, CDR2 YNNKEL (reference sequence). The CDR3: CASSQEGYTEAFF. CDR3 DNA: TGTGCCAGCAGCCAAGAAGGCTACACTGAAGCTTTCTTT.

The chain has TRBV4-1 and TRBJ2-3; D remains unclear. Germline V gene data show CDR1 as MGHRA and CDR2 as YSYEKL. V dropped 0 bases and J dropped 0 bases, with 13 bases sitting between them. The CDR3 extends over 17 amino acids. CDR3 DNA sequence: TGCGCCAGCAGCCAAGATACAGAGCCCGCGAGCACAGATACGCAGTATTTT. Protein sequence: CASSQDTEPASTDTQYF.

The rearrangement links TRBV6-1 to TRBJ2-3, with D possibly being TRBD1 (6 bases). CDR1 and CDR2 from the germline V gene are MNHNS and SASEGT. The CDR3 consists of 13 residues. With 1 base removed from V and 4 bases from J, the gap between germline ends came to 6 bases. For the CDR3, the DNA is TGTGCCAGCAGTGAAGGGGGGCCAGATACGCAGTATTTT. Translation gives CASSEGGPDTQYF.

This clone is classed as medium-sized (0.01 to 0.1%). The V call is TRBV4-2, the J call TRBJ1-1; 8 nucleotides match TRBD1. Per germline, CDR1 LGHNA and CDR2 YNFKEQ. There are 16 residues in the CDR3. After removal of 3 bases from V and 4 bases from J, the junction contained 10 bases not matched to a gene. CDR3 in amino acids: CASSQDTGTGGTEAFF. CDR3 sequence (DNA): TGTGCCAGCAGCCAGGACACCGGAACAGGGGGCACTGAAGCTTTCTTT.

V is TRBV6-5 and J is TRBJ1-1; possibly TRBD1 for D (5 bases). Germline CDR1 reads MNHEY; CDR2 reads SVGAGI. The CDR3 loop spans 13 amino acids. CDR3: CVSQGWMNTEAFF. Here the CDR3 DNA reads TGTGTCAGTCAGGGTTGGATGAACACTGAAGCTTTCTTT.

The chain employs TRBV3-1 (or the pseudogene TRBV3-2) and TRBJ2-1, with 7 bases matching TRBD2. Per the germline V gene, CDR1 is LGHDT and CDR2 is YNNKEL (reference sequence). Trimming took 0 bases from V and 4 from J; bases not matched to a gene: 15. The CDR3 is made up of 19 amino acids. In DNA form, the CDR3 reads TGTGCCAGCAGCCAAGATGTAGGGGAGGGTGCGGTGAGTTACAATGAGCAGTTCTTC. Its protein product is CASSQDVGEGAVSYNEQFF.

This clone was observed once. The chain carries TRBV28 and TRBJ1-1; 7 bases line up with TRBD1. The CDR3 totals 13 residues. V dropped 5 bases and J dropped 4; count of bases not matched to a gene: 4. Germline CDR1 reads MDHEN; CDR2 reads SYDVKM. CDR3 region: CASSDRAATEAFF. CDR3 DNA sequence: TGTGCCAGCAGTGACAGGGCGGCCACTGAAGCTTTCTTT.

This chain joins TRBV6-5 and TRBJ2-7; 15 bases are a match to TRBD2. The CDR3 spans 16 residues. Germline V gene sequence: CDR1 MNHEY, CDR2 SVGAGI. Losses at the gene ends were 2 bases for V and 4 bases for J; bases not matched to a gene: 3. The CDR3 loop is CASSYTGTSGGYEQYF. CDR3 DNA: TGTGCCAGCAGTTACACCGGGACTAGCGGGGGGTACGAGCAGTACTTC.